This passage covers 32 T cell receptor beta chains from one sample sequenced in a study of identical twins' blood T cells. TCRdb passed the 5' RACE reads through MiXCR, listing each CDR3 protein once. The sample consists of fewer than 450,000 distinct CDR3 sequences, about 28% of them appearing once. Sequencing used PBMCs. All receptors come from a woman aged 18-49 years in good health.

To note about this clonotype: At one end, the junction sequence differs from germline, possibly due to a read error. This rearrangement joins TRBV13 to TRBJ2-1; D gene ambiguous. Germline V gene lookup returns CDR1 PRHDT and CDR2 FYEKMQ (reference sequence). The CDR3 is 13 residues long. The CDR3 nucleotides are TGTGCCAGCAGCTGGGAAGCGAGCAATGAACAGTTCTTC. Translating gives CASSWEASNEQFF.

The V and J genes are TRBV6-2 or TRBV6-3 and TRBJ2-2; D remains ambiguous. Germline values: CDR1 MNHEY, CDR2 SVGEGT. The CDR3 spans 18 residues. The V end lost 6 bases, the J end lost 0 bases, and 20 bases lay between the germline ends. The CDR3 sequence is CASSYNPIVRTNTGELFF. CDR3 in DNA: TGTGCCAGCAGCTACAACCCGATCGTGAGGACGAACACCGGGGAGCTGTTTTTT.

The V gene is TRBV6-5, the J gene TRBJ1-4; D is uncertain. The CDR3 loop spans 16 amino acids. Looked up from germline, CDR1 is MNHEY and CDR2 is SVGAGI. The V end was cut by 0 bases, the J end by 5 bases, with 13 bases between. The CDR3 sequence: CASSYSTAVTNEKLFF. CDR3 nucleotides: TGTGCCAGCAGTTACTCGACTGCCGTGACAAATGAAAAACTGTTTTTT.

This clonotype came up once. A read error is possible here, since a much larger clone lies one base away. DNA for the CDR3: TGCAGCGTTGTAACAGGATTCCGAGCTTTCTTT. Translated, it gives CSVVTGFRAFF. The rearrangement links TRBV29-1 to TRBJ1-1, with D possibly TRBD1 on 5 matching bases. This CDR3 has 11 amino acids. Germline V gene lookup returns CDR1 SQVTM and CDR2 ANQGSEA. Deletions cut 4 bases from V and 10 bases from J, with 13 bases between.

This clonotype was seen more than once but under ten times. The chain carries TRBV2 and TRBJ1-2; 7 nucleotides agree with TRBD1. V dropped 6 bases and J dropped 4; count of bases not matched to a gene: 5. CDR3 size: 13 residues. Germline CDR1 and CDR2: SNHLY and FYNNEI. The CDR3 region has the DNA TGTGCCAGCAGAAGGGACAGAAGCTATGGCTACACCTTC. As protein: CASRRDRSYGYTF. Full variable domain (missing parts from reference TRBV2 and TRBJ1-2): EPEVTQTPSHQVTQMGQEVILRCVPISNHLYFYWYRQILGQKVEFLVSFYNNEISEKSEIFDDQFSVERPDGSNFTLKIRSTKLEDSAMYFCASRRDRSYGYTFGSGTRLTVV.

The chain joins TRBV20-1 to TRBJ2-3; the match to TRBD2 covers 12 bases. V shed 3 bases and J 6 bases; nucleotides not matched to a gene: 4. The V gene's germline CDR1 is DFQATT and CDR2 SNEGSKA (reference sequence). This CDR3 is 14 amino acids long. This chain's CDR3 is CSASRLAGDDTQYF. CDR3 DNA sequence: TGCAGTGCTAGTAGACTAGCGGGAGACGATACGCAGTATTTT.

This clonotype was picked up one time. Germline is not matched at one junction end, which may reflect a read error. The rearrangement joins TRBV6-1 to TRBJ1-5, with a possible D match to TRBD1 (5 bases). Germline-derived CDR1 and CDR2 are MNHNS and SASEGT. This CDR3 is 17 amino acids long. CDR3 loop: CASSEPTQGMSNHPQHF. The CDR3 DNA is TGTGCCAGCAGTGAACCGACGCAGGGCATGAGCAATCATCCCCAGCATTTT.

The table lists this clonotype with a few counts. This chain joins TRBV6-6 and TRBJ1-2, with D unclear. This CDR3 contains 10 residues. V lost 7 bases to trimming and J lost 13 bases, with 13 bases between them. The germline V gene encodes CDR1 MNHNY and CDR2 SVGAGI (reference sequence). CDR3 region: CASNTGKSTF. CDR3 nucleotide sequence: TGTGCCAGCAACACCGGGAAGTCCACCTTC.

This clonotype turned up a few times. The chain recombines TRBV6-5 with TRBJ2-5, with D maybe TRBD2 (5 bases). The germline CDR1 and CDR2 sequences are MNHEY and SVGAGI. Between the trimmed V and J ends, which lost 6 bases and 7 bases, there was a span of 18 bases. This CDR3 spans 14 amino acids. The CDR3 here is CASSRSDLAGTQYF. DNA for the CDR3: TGTGCCAGCAGCCGCAGTGACTTGGCGGGGACCCAGTACTTC.

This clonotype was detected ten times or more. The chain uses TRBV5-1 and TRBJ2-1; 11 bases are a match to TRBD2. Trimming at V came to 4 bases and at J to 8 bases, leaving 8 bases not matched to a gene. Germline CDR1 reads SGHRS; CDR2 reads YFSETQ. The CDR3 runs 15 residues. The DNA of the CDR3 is TGCGCCAGCAGCGTACTACTAGCGGGAGATGATGAGCAGTTCTTC. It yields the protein CASSVLLAGDDEQFF.

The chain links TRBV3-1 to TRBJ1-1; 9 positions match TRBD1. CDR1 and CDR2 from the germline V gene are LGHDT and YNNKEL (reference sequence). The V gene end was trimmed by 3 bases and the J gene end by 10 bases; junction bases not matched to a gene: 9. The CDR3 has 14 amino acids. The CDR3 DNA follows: TGTGCCAGCAGCCAGACCGGGACAGGGTATGGAGCTTTCTTT. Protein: CASSQTGTGYGAFF. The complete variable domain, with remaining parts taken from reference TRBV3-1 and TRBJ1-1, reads DTAVSQTPKYLVTQMGNDKSIKCEQNLGHDTMYWYKQDSKKFLKIMFSYNNKELIINETVPNRFSPKSPDKAHLNLHINSLELGDSAVYFCASSQTGTGYGAFFGQGTRLTVV.

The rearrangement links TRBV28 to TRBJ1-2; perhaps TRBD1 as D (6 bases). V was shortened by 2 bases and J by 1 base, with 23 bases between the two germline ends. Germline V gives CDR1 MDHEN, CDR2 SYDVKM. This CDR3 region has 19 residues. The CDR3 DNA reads TGTGCCAGCAGTTTAGTTCGGTTGGACAGCGCGGAGTTTAACTATGGCTACACCTTC. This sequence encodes CASSLVRLDSAEFNYGYTF.

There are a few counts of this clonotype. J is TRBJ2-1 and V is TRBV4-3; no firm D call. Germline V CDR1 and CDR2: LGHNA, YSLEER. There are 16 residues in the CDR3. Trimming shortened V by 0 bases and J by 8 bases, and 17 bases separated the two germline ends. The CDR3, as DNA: TGCGCCAGCAGCCAAGATTCCGGGCCGCGTAACGATGAGCAGTTCTTC. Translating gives CASSQDSGPRNDEQFF.

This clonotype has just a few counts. The CDR3 here is CSASYGANVLTF. The DNA of the CDR3 is TGCAGCGCCTCATATGGGGCCAACGTCCTGACTTTC. The gene calls are TRBV29-1 and TRBJ2-6; D is uncertain. Germline V gene data show CDR1 as SQVTM and CDR2 as ANQGSEA. Trimming stripped 7 bases from V and 3 bases from J, with 7 bases between. The length of the CDR3 is 12 residues.

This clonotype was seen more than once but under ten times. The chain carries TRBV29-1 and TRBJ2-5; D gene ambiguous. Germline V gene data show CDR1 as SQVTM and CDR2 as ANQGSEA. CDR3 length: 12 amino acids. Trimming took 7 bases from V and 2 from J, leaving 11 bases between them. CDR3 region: CSGTPSQETQYF. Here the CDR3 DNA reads TGCAGCGGTACCCCAAGTCAAGAGACCCAGTACTTC.

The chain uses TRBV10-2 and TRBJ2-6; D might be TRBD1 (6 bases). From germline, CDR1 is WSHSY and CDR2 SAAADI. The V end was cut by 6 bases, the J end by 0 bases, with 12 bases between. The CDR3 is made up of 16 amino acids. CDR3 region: CASSWDMISGANVLTF. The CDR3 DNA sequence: TGCGCCAGCAGCTGGGACATGATCTCTGGGGCCAACGTCCTGACTTTC.

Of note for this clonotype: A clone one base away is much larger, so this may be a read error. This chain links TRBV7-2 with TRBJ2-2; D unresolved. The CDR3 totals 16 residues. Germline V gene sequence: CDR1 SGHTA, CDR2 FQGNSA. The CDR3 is CASNLGFGRQIGELFF. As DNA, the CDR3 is TGTGCCAGCAACTTAGGTTTCGGAAGGCAAATCGGGGAGCTGTTTTTT.

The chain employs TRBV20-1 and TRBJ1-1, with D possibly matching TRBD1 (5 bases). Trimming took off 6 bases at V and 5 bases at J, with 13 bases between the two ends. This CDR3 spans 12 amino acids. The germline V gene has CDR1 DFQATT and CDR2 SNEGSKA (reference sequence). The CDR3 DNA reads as TGCAGTGCCCAACAGCCAGGGACTGAAGCTTTCTTT. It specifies CSAQQPGTEAFF.

CDR3 DNA sequence: TGTGCCAGCAGCGTGGGACCGGGACTTCGGGACACTGAAGCTTTCTTT. As protein: CASSVGPGLRDTEAFF. The rearrangement uses TRBV9 and TRBJ1-1, with D tentatively TRBD1 (5 bases). Trimming left V 2 bases short and J 3 bases short, with 17 bases between. Germline loops: CDR1 SGDLS, CDR2 YYNGEE. The CDR3 has 16 residues.

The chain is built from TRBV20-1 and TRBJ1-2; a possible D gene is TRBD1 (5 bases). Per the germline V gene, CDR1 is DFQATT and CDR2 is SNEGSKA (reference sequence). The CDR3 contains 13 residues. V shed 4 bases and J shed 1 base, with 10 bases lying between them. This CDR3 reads CSAIGGDNYGYTF. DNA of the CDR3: TGCAGTGCTATAGGAGGGGATAACTATGGCTACACCTTC.

CDR3 DNA: TGTGCCTCAGGAAGGAGGTCGCGCACAGATACGCAGTATTTT. Its protein is CASGRRSRTDTQYF. This chain links TRBV27 with TRBJ2-3; D might be TRBD2 (5 bases). The ends were cut back, 11 bases at V and 1 base at J, with 16 bases in the middle. The CDR3 contains 14 residues. The V gene's germline CDR1 is MNHEY and CDR2 SMNVEV (reference sequence).

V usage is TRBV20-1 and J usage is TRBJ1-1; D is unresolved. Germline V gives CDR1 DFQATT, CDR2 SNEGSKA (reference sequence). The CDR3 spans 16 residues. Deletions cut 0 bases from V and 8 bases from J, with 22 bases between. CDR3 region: CSARDETEYLQSEAFF. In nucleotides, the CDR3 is TGCAGTGCTAGAGACGAGACGGAATACTTACAATCGGAAGCTTTCTTT.

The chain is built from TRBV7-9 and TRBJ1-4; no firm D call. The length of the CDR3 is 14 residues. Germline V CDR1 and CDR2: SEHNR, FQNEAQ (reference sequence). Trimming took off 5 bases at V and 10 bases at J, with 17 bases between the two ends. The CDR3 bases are TGTGCCAGCAGCCAATCAGAGGTCCTAGGAAAACTGTTTTTT. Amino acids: CASSQSEVLGKLFF.

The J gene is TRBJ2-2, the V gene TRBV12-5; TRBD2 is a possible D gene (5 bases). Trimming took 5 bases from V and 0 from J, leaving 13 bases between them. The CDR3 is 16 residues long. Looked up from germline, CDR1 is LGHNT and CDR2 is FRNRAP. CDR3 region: CASGLLGGSNTGELFF. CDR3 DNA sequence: TGTGCTAGTGGTCTCCTGGGCGGGTCGAACACCGGGGAGCTGTTTTTT.

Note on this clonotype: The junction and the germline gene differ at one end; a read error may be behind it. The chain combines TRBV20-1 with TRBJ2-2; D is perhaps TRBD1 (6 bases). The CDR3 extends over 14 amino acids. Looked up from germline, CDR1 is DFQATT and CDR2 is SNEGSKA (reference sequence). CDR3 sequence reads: CSARRNRATGVLFF. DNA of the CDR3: TGCAGTGCTAGACGTAACAGGGCCACCGGGGTGCTGTTTTTT.

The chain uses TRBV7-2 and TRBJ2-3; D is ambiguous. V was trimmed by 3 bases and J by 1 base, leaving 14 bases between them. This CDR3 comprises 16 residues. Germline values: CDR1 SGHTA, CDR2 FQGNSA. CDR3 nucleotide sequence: TGTGCCAGCAGCTTTCAACCCCTGGCGGGCACAGATACGCAGTATTTT. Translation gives CASSFQPLAGTDTQYF. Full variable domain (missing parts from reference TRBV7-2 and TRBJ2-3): GAGVSQSPSNKVTEKGKDVELRCDPISGHTALYWYRQSLGQGLEFLIYFQGNSAPDKSGLPSDRFSAERTGGSVSTLTIQRTQQEDSAVYLCASSFQPLAGTDTQYFGPGTRLTVL.

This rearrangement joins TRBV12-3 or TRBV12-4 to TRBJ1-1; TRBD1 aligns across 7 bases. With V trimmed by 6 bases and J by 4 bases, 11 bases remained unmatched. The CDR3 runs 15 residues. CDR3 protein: CASRLDRVWRTEAFF. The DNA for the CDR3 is TGTGCCAGCAGACTAGACAGGGTATGGCGCACTGAAGCTTTCTTT.

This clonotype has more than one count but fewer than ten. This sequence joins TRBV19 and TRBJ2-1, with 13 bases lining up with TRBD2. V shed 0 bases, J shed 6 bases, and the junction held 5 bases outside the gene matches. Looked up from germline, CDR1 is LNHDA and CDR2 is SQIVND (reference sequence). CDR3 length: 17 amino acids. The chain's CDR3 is CASSIDLRLAGGNEQFF. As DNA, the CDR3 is TGTGCCAGTAGTATAGATCTCCGACTAGCGGGGGGCAATGAGCAGTTCTTC.

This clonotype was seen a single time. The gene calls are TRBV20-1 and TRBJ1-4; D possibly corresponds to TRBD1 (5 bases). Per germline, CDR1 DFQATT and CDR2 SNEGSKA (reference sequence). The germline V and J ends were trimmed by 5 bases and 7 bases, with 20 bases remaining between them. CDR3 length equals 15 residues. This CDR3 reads CSAGGWDGYSEKLFF. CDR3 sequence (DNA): TGCAGTGCTGGGGGGTGGGACGGCTACTCTGAAAAACTGTTTTTT.

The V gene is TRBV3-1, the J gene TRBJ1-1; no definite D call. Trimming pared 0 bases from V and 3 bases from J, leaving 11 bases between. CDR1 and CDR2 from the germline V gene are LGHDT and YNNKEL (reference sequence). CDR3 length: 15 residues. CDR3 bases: TGTGCCAGCAGCCAAGAAGGCGGGTGGGACACTGAAGCTTTCTTT. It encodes CASSQEGGWDTEAFF.

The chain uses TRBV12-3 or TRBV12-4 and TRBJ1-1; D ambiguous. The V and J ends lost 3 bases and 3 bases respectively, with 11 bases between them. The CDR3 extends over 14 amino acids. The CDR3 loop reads CASSLLPSYTEAFF. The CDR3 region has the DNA TGTGCCAGCAGTTTGCTTCCCTCGTACACTGAAGCTTTCTTT.

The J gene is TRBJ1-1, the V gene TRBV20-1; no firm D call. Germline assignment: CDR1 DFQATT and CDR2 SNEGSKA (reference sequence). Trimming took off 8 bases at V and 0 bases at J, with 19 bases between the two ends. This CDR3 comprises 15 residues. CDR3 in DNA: TGCAGTTGCCTCGGGCCGGGAGGTTTGAACACTGAAGCTTTCTTT. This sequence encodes CSCLGPGGLNTEAFF.